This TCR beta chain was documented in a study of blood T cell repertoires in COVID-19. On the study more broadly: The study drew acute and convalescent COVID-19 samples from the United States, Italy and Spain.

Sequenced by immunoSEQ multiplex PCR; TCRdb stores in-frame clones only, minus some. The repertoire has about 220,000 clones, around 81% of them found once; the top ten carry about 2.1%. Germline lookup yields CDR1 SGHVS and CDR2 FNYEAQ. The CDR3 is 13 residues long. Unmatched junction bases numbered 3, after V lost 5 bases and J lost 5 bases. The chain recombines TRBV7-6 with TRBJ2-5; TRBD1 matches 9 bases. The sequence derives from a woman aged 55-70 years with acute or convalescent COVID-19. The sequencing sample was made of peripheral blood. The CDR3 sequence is CASSIGTGETQYF. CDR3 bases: TGTGCCAGCAGCATTGGGACAGGGGAGACCCAGTACTTC.